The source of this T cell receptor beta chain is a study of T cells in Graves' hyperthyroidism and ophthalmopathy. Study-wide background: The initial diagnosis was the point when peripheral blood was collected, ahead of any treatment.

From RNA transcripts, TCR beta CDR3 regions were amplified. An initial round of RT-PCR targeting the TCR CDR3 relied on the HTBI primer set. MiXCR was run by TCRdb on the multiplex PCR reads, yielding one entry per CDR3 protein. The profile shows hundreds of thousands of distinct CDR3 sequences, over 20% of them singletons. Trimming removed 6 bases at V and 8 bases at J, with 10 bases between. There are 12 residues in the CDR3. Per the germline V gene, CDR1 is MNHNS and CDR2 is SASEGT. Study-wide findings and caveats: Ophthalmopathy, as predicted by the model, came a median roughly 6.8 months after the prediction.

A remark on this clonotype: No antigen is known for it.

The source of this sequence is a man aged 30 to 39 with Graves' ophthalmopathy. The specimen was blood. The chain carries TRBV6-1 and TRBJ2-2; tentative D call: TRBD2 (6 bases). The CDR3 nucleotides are TGTGCCAGCAGGGGGGGTAGGGGGGAGCTGTTTTTT. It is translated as CASRGGRGELFF.